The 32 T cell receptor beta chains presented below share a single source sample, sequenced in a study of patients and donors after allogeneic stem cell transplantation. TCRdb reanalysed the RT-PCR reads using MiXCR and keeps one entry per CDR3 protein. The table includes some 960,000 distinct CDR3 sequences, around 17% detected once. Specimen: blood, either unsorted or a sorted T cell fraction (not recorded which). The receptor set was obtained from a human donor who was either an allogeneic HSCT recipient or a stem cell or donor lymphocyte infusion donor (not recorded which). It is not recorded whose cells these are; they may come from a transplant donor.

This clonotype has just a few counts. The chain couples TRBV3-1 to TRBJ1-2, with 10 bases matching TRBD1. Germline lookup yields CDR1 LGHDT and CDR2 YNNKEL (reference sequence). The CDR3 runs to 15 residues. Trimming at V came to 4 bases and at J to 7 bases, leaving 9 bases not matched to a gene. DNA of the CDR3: TGTGCCAGCAGCCGAACCGGGACAGGGGACGCTGGCTACACCTTC. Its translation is CASSRTGTGDAGYTF.

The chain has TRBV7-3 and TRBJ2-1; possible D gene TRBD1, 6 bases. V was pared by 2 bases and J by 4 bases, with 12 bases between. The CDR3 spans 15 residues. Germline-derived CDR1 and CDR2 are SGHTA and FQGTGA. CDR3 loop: CASSLSGARYNEQFF. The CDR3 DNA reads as TGTGCCAGCAGCTTATCAGGGGCGCGATACAATGAGCAGTTCTTC.

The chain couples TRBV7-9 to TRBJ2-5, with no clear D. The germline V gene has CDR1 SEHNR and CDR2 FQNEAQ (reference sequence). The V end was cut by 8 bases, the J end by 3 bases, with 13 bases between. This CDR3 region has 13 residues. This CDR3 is CASWVVAEETQYF. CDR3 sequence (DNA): TGTGCCAGCTGGGTAGTTGCAGAAGAGACCCAGTACTTC.

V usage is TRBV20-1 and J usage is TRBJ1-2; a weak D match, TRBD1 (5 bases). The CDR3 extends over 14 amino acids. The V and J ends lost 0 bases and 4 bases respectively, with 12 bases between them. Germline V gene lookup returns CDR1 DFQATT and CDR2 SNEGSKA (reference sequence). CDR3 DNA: TGCAGTGCTAGAGATAGTGAGACAGCCTATGGCTACACCTTC. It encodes CSARDSETAYGYTF.

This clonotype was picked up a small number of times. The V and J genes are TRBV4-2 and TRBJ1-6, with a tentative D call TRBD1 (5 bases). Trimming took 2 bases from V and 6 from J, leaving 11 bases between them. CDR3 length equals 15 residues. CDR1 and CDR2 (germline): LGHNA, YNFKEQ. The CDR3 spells CASSQPDRLNSPLHF. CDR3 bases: TGTGCCAGCAGCCAACCCGACAGACTTAATTCACCCCTCCACTTT.

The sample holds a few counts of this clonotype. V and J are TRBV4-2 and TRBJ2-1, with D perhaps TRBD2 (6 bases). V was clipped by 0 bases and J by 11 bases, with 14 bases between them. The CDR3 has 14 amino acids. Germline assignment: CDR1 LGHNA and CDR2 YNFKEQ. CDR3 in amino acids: CASSQDSAGRKQFF. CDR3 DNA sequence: TGTGCCAGCAGCCAAGATTCTGCGGGGCGGAAGCAGTTCTTC.

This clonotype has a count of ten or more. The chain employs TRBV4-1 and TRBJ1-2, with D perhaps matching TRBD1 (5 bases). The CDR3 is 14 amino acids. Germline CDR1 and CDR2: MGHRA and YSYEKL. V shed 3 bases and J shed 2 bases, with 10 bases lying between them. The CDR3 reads CASSQYGTNYGYTF. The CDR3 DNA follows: TGCGCCAGCAGCCAGTACGGGACCAACTATGGCTACACCTTC.

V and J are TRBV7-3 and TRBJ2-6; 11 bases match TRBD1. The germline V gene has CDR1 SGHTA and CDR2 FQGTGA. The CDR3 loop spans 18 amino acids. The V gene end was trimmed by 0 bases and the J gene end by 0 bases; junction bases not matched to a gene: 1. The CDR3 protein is CASSLTGTGGSGANVLTF. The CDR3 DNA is TGTGCCAGCAGCTTAACCGGGACAGGGGGCTCTGGGGCCAACGTCCTGACTTTC.

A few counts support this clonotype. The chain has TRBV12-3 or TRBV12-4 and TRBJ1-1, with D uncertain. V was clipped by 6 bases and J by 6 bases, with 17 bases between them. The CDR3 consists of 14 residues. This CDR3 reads CASSSVGRRSEAFF. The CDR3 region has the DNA TGTGCCAGCAGCTCCGTAGGGCGGCGGTCTGAAGCTTTCTTT.

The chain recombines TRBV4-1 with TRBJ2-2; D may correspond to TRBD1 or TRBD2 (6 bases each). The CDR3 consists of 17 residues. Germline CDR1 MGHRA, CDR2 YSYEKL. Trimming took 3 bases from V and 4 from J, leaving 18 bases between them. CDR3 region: CASSQLGGSPSTGELFF. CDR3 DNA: TGCGCCAGCAGCCAGTTAGGGGGGAGTCCCAGCACCGGGGAGCTGTTTTTT.

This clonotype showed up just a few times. CDR3: CASSIKGFEGYTF. The CDR3 nucleotides read TGTGCCAGTAGTATTAAGGGATTCGAGGGCTACACCTTC. The gene calls are TRBV19 and TRBJ1-2; no definite D call. This CDR3 comprises 13 residues. CDR1 is LNHDA, CDR2 SQIVND, per germline (reference sequence). With 3 bases removed from V and 8 bases from J, the gap between germline ends came to 13 bases.

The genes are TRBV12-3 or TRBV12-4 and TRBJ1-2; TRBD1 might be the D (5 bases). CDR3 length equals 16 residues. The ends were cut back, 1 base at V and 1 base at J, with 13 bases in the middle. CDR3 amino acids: CASSLVGGVNNYGYTF. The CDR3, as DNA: TGTGCCAGCAGTTTAGTTGGGGGGGTAAATAACTATGGCTACACCTTC.

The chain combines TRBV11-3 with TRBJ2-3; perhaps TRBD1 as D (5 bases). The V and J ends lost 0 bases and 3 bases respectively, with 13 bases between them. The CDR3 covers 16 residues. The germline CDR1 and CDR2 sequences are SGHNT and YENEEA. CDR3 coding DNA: TGTGCCAGCAGCTTAGATCCAGGGCCCCGAACAGATACGCAGTATTTT. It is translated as CASSLDPGPRTDTQYF.

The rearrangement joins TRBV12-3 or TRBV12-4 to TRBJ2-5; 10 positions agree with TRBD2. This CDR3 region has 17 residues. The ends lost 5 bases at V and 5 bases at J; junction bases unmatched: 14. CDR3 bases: TGTGCCAGCAGTGGTGGCATCTTTAGCGGGGGGCGGGAGACCCAGTACTTC. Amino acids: CASSGGIFSGGRETQYF.

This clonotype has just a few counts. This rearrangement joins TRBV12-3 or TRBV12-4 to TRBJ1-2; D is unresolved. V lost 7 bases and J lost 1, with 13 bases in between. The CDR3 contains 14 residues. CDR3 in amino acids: CASIGEDGNYGYTF. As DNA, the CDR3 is TGTGCCAGCATTGGCGAGGACGGTAACTATGGCTACACCTTC.

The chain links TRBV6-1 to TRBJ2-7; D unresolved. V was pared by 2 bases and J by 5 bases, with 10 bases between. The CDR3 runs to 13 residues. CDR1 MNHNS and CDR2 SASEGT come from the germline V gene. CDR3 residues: CASSEWQFNEQYF. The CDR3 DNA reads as TGTGCCAGCAGTGAATGGCAGTTTAACGAGCAGTACTTC.

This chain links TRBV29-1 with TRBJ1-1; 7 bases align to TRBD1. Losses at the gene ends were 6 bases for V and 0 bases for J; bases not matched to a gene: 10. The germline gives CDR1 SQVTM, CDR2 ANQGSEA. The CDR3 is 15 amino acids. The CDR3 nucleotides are TGCAGCGTGGAAAGGACAGGATCCATGAACACTGAAGCTTTCTTT. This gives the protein CSVERTGSMNTEAFF.

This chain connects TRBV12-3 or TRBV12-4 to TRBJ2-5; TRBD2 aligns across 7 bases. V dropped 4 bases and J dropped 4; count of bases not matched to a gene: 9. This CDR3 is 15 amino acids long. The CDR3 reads CASSSTHTGGETQYF. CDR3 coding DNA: TGTGCCAGCAGTTCCACCCATACGGGGGGAGAGACCCAGTACTTC.

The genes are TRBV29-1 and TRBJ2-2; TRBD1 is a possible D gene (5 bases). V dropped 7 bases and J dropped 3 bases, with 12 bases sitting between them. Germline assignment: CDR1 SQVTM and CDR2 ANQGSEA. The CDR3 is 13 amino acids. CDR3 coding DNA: TGCAGCGCTGACAGCCCAGACACCGGGGAGCTGTTTTTT. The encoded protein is CSADSPDTGELFF.

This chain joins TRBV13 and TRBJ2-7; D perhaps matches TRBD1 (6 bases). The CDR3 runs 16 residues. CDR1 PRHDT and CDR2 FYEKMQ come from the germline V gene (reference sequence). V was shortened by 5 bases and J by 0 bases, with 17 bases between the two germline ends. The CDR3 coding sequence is TGTGCCAGCAGCCGTCTCAGGGGACCTTACTCCTACGAGCAGTACTTC. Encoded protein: CASSRLRGPYSYEQYF. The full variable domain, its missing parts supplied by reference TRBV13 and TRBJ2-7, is AAGVIQSPRHLIKEKRETATLKCYPIPRHDTVYWYQQGPGQDPQFLISFYEKMQSDKGSIPDRFSAQQFSDYHSELNMSSLELGDSALYFCASSRLRGPYSYEQYFGPGTRLTVT.

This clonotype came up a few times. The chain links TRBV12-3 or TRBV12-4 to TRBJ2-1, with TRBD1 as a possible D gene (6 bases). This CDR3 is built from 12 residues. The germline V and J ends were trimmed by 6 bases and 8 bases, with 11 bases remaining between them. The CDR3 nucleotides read TGTGCCAGCAGACCACAGGGCCATGAGCAGTTCTTC. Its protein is CASRPQGHEQFF.

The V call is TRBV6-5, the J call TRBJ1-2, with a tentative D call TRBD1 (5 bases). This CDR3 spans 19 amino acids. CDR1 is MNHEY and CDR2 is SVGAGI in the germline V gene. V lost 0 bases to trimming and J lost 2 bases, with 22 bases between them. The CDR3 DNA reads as TGTGCCAGCAGTTACTCCTCCCCGGGGGGGAGCCTAGGGAACTATGGCTACACCTTC. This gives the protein CASSYSSPGGSLGNYGYTF.

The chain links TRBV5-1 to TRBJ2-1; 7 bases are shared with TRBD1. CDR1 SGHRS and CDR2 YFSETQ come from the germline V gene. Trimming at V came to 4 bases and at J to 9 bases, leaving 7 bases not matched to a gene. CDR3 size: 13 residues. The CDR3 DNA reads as TGCGCCAGCAGCCGACAGGGAATAAGTGAGCAGTTCTTC. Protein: CASSRQGISEQFF.

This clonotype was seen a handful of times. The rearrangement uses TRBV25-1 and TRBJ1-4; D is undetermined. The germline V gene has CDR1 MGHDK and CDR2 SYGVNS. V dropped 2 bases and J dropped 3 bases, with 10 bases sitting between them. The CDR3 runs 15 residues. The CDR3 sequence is CASSERGRANEKLFF. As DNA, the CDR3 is TGTGCCAGCAGTGAACGGGGTAGAGCTAATGAAAAACTGTTTTTT.

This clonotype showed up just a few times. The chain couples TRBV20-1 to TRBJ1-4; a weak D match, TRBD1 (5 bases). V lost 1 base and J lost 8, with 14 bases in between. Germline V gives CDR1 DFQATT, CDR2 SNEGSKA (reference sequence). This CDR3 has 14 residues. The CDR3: CSARGAGGSEKLFF. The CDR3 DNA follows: TGCAGTGCTAGAGGGGCCGGGGGATCGGAAAAACTGTTTTTT.

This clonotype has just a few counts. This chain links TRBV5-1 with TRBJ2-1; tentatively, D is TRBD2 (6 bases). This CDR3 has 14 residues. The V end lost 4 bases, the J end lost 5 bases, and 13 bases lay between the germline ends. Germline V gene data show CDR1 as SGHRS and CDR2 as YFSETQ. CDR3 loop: CASSLQEGNNEQFF. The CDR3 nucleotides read TGCGCCAGCAGCCTGCAGGAGGGAAACAATGAGCAGTTCTTC.

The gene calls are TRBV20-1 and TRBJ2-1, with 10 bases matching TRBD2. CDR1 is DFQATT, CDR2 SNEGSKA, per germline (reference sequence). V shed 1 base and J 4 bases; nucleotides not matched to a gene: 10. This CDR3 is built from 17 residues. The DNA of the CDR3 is TGCAGTGCTAGAGTTCTTAGCGGGGGGCCGCTTTACAATGAGCAGTTCTTC. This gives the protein CSARVLSGGPLYNEQFF.

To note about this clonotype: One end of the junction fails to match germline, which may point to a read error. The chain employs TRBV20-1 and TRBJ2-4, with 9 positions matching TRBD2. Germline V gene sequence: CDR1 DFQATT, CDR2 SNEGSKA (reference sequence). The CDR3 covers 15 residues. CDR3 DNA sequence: TGCAGTGCTAGAGCGTCGGGACTAGCCAAAAACATTAAGTACTTC. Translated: CSARASGLAKNIKYF.

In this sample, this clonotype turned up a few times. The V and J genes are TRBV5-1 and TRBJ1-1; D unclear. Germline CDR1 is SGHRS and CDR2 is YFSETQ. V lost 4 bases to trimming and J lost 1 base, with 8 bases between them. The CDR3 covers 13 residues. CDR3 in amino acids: CASSPGENTEAFF. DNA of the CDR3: TGCGCCAGCAGCCCCGGGGAGAACACTGAAGCTTTCTTT.

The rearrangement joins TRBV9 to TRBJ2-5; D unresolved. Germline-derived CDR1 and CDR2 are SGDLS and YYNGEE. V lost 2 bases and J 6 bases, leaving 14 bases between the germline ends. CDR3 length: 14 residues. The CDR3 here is CASSVSQNEKTQYF. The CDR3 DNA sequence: TGTGCCAGCAGCGTCTCTCAGAATGAAAAGACCCAGTACTTC.

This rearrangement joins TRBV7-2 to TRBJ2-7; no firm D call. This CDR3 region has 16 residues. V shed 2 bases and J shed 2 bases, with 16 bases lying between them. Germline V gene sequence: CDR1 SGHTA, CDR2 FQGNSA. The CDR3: CASSLILWGSTYEQYF. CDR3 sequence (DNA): TGTGCCAGCAGCTTAATTCTGTGGGGAAGCACCTACGAGCAGTACTTC.

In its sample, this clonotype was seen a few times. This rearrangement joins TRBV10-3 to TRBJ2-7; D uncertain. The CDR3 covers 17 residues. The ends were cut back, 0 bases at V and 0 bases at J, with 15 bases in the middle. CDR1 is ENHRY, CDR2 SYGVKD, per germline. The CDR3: CAISESGPGRRSYEQYF. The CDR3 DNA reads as TGTGCCATCAGTGAGTCAGGGCCCGGCCGTCGCTCCTACGAGCAGTACTTC.